The 4 T cell receptor beta chains below were found in one sample sequenced in a study of T-cell reconstitution after alpha-beta-depleted transplantation in children. Library preparation (for TCRbeta) was performed with unique molecular identifiers. TCRdb reprocessed the PCR reads via MiXCR and lists one record per CDR3 protein. The data hold some 220,000 distinct CDR3 sequences, with around 9.9% observed a single time. Sequences were derived from PBMCs, sampled before TCRalphabeta/CD19-depleted stem cell transplant. The receptors originated from a child younger than two with acute myeloid leukemia, due to receive a stem cell transplant.

This clonotype has a handful of counts. The chain uses TRBV7-8 and TRBJ1-4; D remains ambiguous. The CDR3 extends over 14 amino acids. The germline CDR1 and CDR2 sequences are SGHVS and FQNEAQ. Trimming stripped 4 bases from V and 4 bases from J, with 10 bases between. As DNA, the CDR3 is TGTGCCAGCAGCTCCTGGTGGATTAATGAAAAACTGTTTTTT. Translating gives CASSSWWINEKLFF.

Ten or more counts support this clonotype. This chain links TRBV10-3 with TRBJ1-2; tentative D call: TRBD1 (5 bases). This CDR3 has 12 residues. V shed 9 bases and J shed 6 bases, with 14 bases lying between them. The germline V gene encodes CDR1 ENHRY and CDR2 SYGVKD. The CDR3 spells CAMSTAGHGYTF. The CDR3 DNA reads as TGTGCCATGTCAACAGCGGGGCATGGCTACACCTTC.

This clonotype appeared many times. The rearrangement links TRBV7-2 to TRBJ1-2, with 9 bases aligning to TRBD1. Germline V gene lookup returns CDR1 SGHTA and CDR2 FQGNSA. The junction had 5 bases not matched to a gene; V was cut back by 4 bases and J by 2 bases. The CDR3 contains 15 residues. CDR3 region: CASSSRDRANYGYTF. Here the CDR3 DNA reads TGTGCCAGCAGCTCCAGGGACAGGGCCAACTATGGCTACACCTTC.

In its sample, this clonotype was seen a few times. A much larger clone differs by one base, so this may be a read error. The chain links TRBV3-1 to TRBJ1-2; D is unresolved. CDR3 length equals 15 residues. Germline V gene data show CDR1 as LGHDT and CDR2 as YNNKEL (reference sequence). In DNA, the CDR3 is TGTGCCTGCAGCCAAGGTCCTATCCTTGGCTATGGCTACACCTTC. As protein: CACSQGPILGYGYTF.